This TCR beta chain is drawn from a study of T cell responses to AZD1222 COVID-19 vaccine. The CDR3 runs to 15 residues. V dropped 1 base and J dropped 4 bases, with 15 bases sitting between them. Looked up from germline, CDR1 is SGHNT and CDR2 is YYREEE (reference sequence). Generated by immunoSEQ multiplex PCR, the TCRdb table keeps only in-frame clones and is missing some. Here the sample spans around 260,000 clones, more than 85% being singletons. The receptor was isolated from an adult in good health. The rearrangement joins TRBV5-4 to TRBJ2-7, with D possibly matching TRBD1 (5 bases). This specimen consisted of peripheral blood, obtained on day 0 of AZD1222 vaccination. As DNA, the CDR3 is TGTGCCAGCAGCTTGAGGCAGGGCACGGTATACGAGCAGTACTTC. Translating it yields CASSLRQGTVYEQYF. Together with reference TRBV5-4 and TRBJ2-7, the CDR3 gives the full variable domain: ETGVTQSPTHLIKTRGQQVTLRCSSQSGHNTVSWYQQALGQGPQFIFQYYREEENGRGNFPPRFSGLQFPNYSSELNVNALELDDSALYLCASSLRQGTVYEQYFGPGTRLTVT.